Sequencing of this T cell receptor beta chain was carried out in a study of molecular identifiers for immune sequencing clone quantification. There are many counts of this clonotype. The naive CD8 libraries originated from between 20,000 and 1,000,000 sorted cells and drew on 10%, 30% or 50% RNA. TCRdb called the PCR reads again in MiXCR, with one record for every CDR3 protein. The sample lists about 510,000 distinct CDR3 sequences, 20% to 25% seen once, with around 0.84% in the top ten. This receptor was obtained from a human donor in good health. Some libraries in this study had Jurkat cell RNA spiked in. The material sequenced was naive CD8+ T cells from blood, with Jurkat cell RNA spiked in. The sample's subset: FACS-sorted CD8+CD4-CCR7+CD45RA+ naive T cells.

CDR3 sequence: CASSLFTGTNTEAFF. The DNA for the CDR3 is TGTGCCAGCAGCTTATTTACGGGAACGAACACTGAAGCTTTCTTT. The chain employs TRBV7-9 and TRBJ1-1; no clear D. The germline V gene encodes CDR1 SEHNR and CDR2 FQNEAQ (reference sequence). The CDR3 consists of 15 residues. Trimming took 2 bases from V and 1 from J, leaving 11 bases between them.